This T cell receptor (beta chain) was captured in a study of tacrolimus-resistant gene-edited T cells for transplant recipients (dated by TCRdb to about 2020). Describing the broader study: Using TCRbeta sequencing, clonality and clone numbers were compared between expanded FKBP12 knockout and unedited CMV-specific T cell products. A couple of donors were sequenced, each contributing one unedited and one FKBP12 knockout CMV-specific T cell product. Repertoire sequencing was done as a safety check to rule out transformation-driven clonal outgrowth after gene editing. Beyond this particular receptor, the publication reports: The repertoire comparisons shown in Figure 5 were based on n = 2. It was concluded by the authors that the TCRbeta repertoire was not drastically skewed by gene editing and that excessive clonal expansion was not caused by gene editing. No Morisita similarity was observed between repertoires from different donors, whereas high similarity was observed between knockout and unedited products from the same donor. Clonality, top-10 clone read coverage, and total clone numbers were comparable between knockout and unedited products.

By sample share, this clone is medium-sized (0.01 to 0.1%). No base quality values were provided; no much bigger clone lies one nucleotide off. This CDR3 is also generated by other DNA sequences in the sample. CDR1 SGHRS and CDR2 YFSETQ were looked up in the germline V gene. From the cysteine up to the phenylalanine, the CDR3 has a length of 11 residues. Just CDR3 DNA is preserved here, 33 bases in frame from base 1. Relative to germline, V is 4 bases shorter and J is 5 bases shorter, with 4 bases between their ends. The sample's treatment or condition label, decoded: CRISPR-Cas9 RNP knockout of FKBP12 using synthetic sgRNA#2. Before enrichment with an IFNgamma secretion assay kit, PBMCs were stimulated for around 6 hours using overlapping CMV pp65 and IE-1 peptide pools. On day 7, FKBP12 knockout was carried out by electroporation of Cas9 ribonucleoprotein with an Amaxa 4D-Nucleofector. Enriched CMV-specific T cells were expanded in culture with recombinant human IL-7 and IL-15. The T cell products were kept in culture for 20 to 25 days and then cryopreserved. After activation, IFNgamma secretion was used to enrich CMV-specific T cells from PBMCs. The ribonucleoprotein complexes consisted of recombinant Streptococcus pyogenes Cas9 protein precomplexed with an FKBP12-specific sgRNA. Synthetic sgRNA#2 was selected for subsequent experiments as the most effective, GMP-preferred guide.

Genomic DNA was used for TCRbeta sequencing through the immunoSEQ service. The authors' analysis ran thus. Repertoires were analyzed with immunoSEQ ANALYZER 3.0, and Morisita similarity, clonality, top-10 clone coverage and total clone counts were computed. On the clonality scale, a value of 1 indicated a monoclonal product, while lower values indicated more diverse products. TCRdb provides this immuneACCESS table in a form limited to in-frame rearrangements. Some clones are lacking; in checked studies, under half of them reflect an unresolved V gene, and why the rest are absent is not known. The V and J calls and clone size are taken from that table; D and trimming were inferred from the DNA. The sample table shows about 850 clones, and roughly 37% are seen once. Clones ranked in the top ten supply about 70% of the sample.

This material consisted of a CMV-specific product grown in culture, taken from cells with FKBP12 knockout. The sample's cell subset or site, from its label and the paper: expanded CMV-specific T cell product isolated by IFNgamma secretion after CMV peptide stimulation. The clonotype comes from a human donor in good health, a blood donor. The receptor chain draws on TRBV5-1 and TRBJ2-1; the D gene assignment is ambiguous. The nucleotide sequence is given as TGCGCCAGCAGCGGCGACAATGAGCAGTTCTTC. This sequence encodes CASSGDNEQFF.